The text below deals with one T cell receptor beta chain. What it binds is not known. Time point noted: 4-8 weeks after completion of therapy. These patients had received solid-organ transplants and had drug-resistant or recurrent cytomegalovirus. The data were obtained in a study of T cell therapy after organ transplantation. Turning to the study itself: Across 2 to 6 intravenous infusions, patients got a median of 1.92 x 10^8 CMV-specific T cells. Study-wide points: Nonresponders had marked pretherapy clonal expansions and little post-therapy change. Antirejection and antiviral medication effects could not be assessed.

Produced via immunoSEQ multiplex PCR; TCRdb's table is partial and in-frame only. Of approximately 20,000 clones listed, about four fifths were seen once; the top ten hold roughly a tenth. Sample: CD8+ T cells from blood, taken after autologous CMV-specific T cell therapy. The TCR comes from a human patient who had received a solid organ transplant and had CMV disease. A subset of T cells may come from the graft donor.

CDR3 region: CASSLYGNEQFF. The CDR3 DNA follows: TGTGCCAGCAGCTTATACGGGAATGAGCAGTTCTTC. V gene TRBV7-9 combines with J gene TRBJ2-1; D not certain. The V end was cut by 2 bases, the J end by 7 bases, with 6 bases between. The CDR3 totals 12 residues. Germline CDR1 reads SEHNR; CDR2 reads FQNEAQ (reference sequence).